The clone carrying this T cell receptor (beta chain) was counted only a few times. Antigen specificity is unknown. This entry is derived from a study of T cell repertoires in cytomegalovirus infection. Study information: Both recently identified HLA-C-restricted and well-studied HLA-B-restricted CMV epitopes were used in the study. Study results and limitations: CMV-specific TCR beta clonotypes restricted by HLA-C were the ones dominating the ex vivo response. The cumulative frequency of public TCR beta families distinguished individuals who carried CMV together with the relevant HLA.

TCRdb reprocessed the reads with MiXCR, giving one entry per CDR3 protein. Of around 900,000 distinct CDR3 sequences in the sample, approximately 33% are singletons; the top ten hold around 15%. The CDR3 spans 17 residues. V was trimmed by 2 bases and J by 2 bases, leaving 19 bases between them. Germline CDR1 is KGHSH and CDR2 is LQKENI. The chain joins TRBV18 to TRBJ2-7, with no clear D. The sequence was collected from a human donor in good health (CMV status not recorded). Some clones in this sample may be carry-over from other donors' samples. The input for sequencing was cultured CD8+ T cells from PBMCs, taken from culture after CMV antigen stimulation. The CDR3 DNA reads TGTGCCAGCTCACCAAATAACGAACAAGCTATCCCCTACGAGCAGTACTTC. Translating it yields CASSPNNEQAIPYEQYF.